The 20 T cell receptor beta chains below come from one sample, sequenced in a study of blood T cell repertoires in COVID-19. Sequencing used immunoSEQ multiplex PCR; TCRdb keeps in-frame clones, though not all of them. Here the sample spans about 290,000 clones, about 82% being singletons. Sequencing was carried out using peripheral blood. The receptors derive from a woman aged 50 to 60 with active or convalescent COVID-19.

The chain has TRBV7-8 and TRBJ2-7, with 8 bases matching TRBD2. Germline V CDR1 and CDR2: SGHVS, FQNEAQ. There are 16 residues in the CDR3. The trim removed 2 bases at V and 2 bases at J, leaving 8 bases unmatched. The CDR3 sequence: CASSLSWDGRAYEQYF. The CDR3 DNA reads TGTGCCAGCAGCTTAAGTTGGGACGGGAGGGCCTACGAGCAGTACTTC.

The chain is built from TRBV5-6 and TRBJ2-5; D may be TRBD2 (5 bases). Germline values: CDR1 SGHDT, CDR2 YYEEEE. The V and J ends lost 0 bases and 5 bases respectively, with 14 bases between them. The length of the CDR3 is 15 residues. The DNA for the CDR3 is TGTGCCAGCAGCTTGGAAGAAGGGCGCGGGGAGACCCAGTACTTC. Amino acids: CASSLEEGRGETQYF.

The V gene is TRBV3-1 (or the pseudogene TRBV3-2), the J gene TRBJ2-7, with a weak D call TRBD1 (6 bases). This CDR3 has 13 amino acids. Per the germline V gene, CDR1 is LGHDT and CDR2 is YNNKEL (reference sequence). V dropped 0 bases and J dropped 5 bases, with 8 bases sitting between them. The CDR3 spells CASSQDGGHEQYF. The CDR3 DNA sequence: TGTGCCAGCAGCCAAGATGGGGGCCACGAGCAGTACTTC.

V is TRBV19 and J is TRBJ1-2, with D unresolved. V dropped 7 bases and J dropped 1 base, with 16 bases sitting between them. CDR1 LNHDA and CDR2 SQIVND come from the germline V gene (reference sequence). The CDR3 length is 15 residues. The CDR3 reads CASKIGRTYNYGYTF. For the CDR3, the DNA is TGTGCCAGTAAAATTGGCAGGACTTATAACTATGGCTACACCTTC.

The chain joins TRBV20-1 to TRBJ2-5; D call uncertain. Germline V lookup: CDR1 DFQATT, CDR2 SNEGSKA (reference sequence). The CDR3 contains 12 residues. Trimming took off 3 bases at V and 5 bases at J, with 10 bases between the two ends. CDR3 loop: CSASSGDETQYF. CDR3 nucleotide sequence: TGCAGTGCTAGTTCAGGTGACGAGACCCAGTACTTC.

The chain links TRBV3-1 (or the pseudogene TRBV3-2) to TRBJ2-6, with a possible D match to TRBD1 (5 bases). Trimming left V 0 bases short and J 0 bases short, with 12 bases between. CDR3 length: 18 residues. The germline V gene encodes CDR1 LGHDT and CDR2 YNNKEL (reference sequence). The CDR3 loop is CASSQDPQGYSGANVLTF. The CDR3 DNA is TGTGCCAGCAGCCAAGACCCCCAGGGATACTCTGGGGCCAACGTCCTGACTTTC.

The CDR3 DNA reads as TGTGCCAGCAGTTTAAGCGGCAGGGGGCACGGGGAAAAACTGTTTTTT. This translates into CASSLSGRGHGEKLFF. V usage is TRBV28 and J usage is TRBJ1-4; 8 nucleotides align to TRBD1. CDR1 and CDR2 from the germline V gene are MDHEN and SYDVKM. CDR3 size: 16 residues. The ends lost 2 bases at V and 8 bases at J; junction bases unmatched: 10.

This clone has more than one count but fewer than ten. The chain links TRBV28 to TRBJ1-1; D remains unclear. This CDR3 has 15 residues. V gave up 6 bases and J gave up 0 bases, with 14 bases separating them. Germline CDR1 MDHEN, CDR2 SYDVKM. CDR3 DNA sequence: TGTGCCAGCAGCCCTCGTGGGCCATTGAACACTGAAGCTTTCTTT. Amino acids: CASSPRGPLNTEAFF.

V usage is TRBV25-1 and J usage is TRBJ1-2; D uncertain. The CDR3 covers 13 residues. V was clipped by 6 bases and J by 5 bases, with 13 bases between them. Germline V lookup: CDR1 MGHDK, CDR2 SYGVNS. In DNA form, the CDR3 reads TGTGCCAGCAGCCAAGCGACGACTTATGGCTACACCTTC. It specifies CASSQATTYGYTF.

J is TRBJ1-5 and V is TRBV7-9; 8 nucleotides align to TRBD1. Trimming at V came to 3 bases and at J to 4 bases, leaving 8 bases not matched to a gene. CDR1 is SEHNR and CDR2 is FQNEAQ in the germline V gene (reference sequence). The CDR3 spans 16 residues. CDR3 region: CASSLGGQGRNQPQHF. The CDR3 bases are TGTGCCAGCAGCTTGGGCGGACAGGGACGAAATCAGCCCCAGCATTTT.

This clone turned up a few times. This rearrangement joins TRBV10-3 to TRBJ1-5; D unresolved. This CDR3 region has 12 residues. Germline V CDR1 and CDR2: ENHRY, SYGVKD. Trimming removed 8 bases at V and 8 bases at J, with 13 bases between. CDR3 in amino acids: CAISSQVEPQHF. CDR3 sequence (DNA): TGTGCCATCTCCTCCCAGGTCGAGCCCCAGCATTTT.

The V and J genes are TRBV5-1 and TRBJ2-7, with D possibly TRBD1 on 5 matching bases. V lost 2 bases to trimming and J lost 3 bases, with 12 bases between them. The CDR3 is made up of 14 amino acids. Germline values: CDR1 SGHRS, CDR2 YFSETQ. For the CDR3, the DNA is TGCGCCAGCAGCTTCCAGGGAAGGGGCTACGAGCAGTACTTC. Amino acid sequence: CASSFQGRGYEQYF.

The CDR3 sequence: CANPGQNTGELFF. The CDR3 DNA sequence: TGTGCCAACCCCGGACAGAACACCGGGGAGCTGTTTTTT. This rearrangement joins TRBV19 to TRBJ2-2, with D possibly TRBD1 on 5 matching bases. CDR1 and CDR2 (germline): LNHDA, SQIVND (reference sequence). V dropped 10 bases and J dropped 1 base, with 10 bases sitting between them. CDR3 length equals 13 residues.

The chain carries TRBV12-3 or TRBV12-4 and TRBJ1-3; 7 bases align to TRBD1. The V segment lost 8 bases and the J segment 5 bases; nucleotides outside the gene matches: 3. This CDR3 contains 12 residues. In nucleotides, the CDR3 is TGTGCCAGCGGGGGACAGCGAAACACCATATATTTT. Residues: CASGGQRNTIYF.

The chain couples TRBV5-1 to TRBJ2-5, with a weak D call TRBD1 (6 bases). This CDR3 spans 13 amino acids. The V gene's germline CDR1 is SGHRS and CDR2 YFSETQ. V gave up 5 bases and J gave up 2 bases, with 10 bases separating them. The CDR3 loop reads CASSGQPQETQYF. CDR3 in DNA: TGCGCCAGCAGTGGACAGCCGCAAGAGACCCAGTACTTC. Looking up the rest from reference TRBV5-1 and TRBJ2-5 gives the full variable domain: KAGVTQTPRYLIKTRGQQVTLSCSPISGHRSVSWYQQTPGQGLQFLFEYFSETQRNKGNFPGRFSGRQFSNSRSEMNVSTLELGDSALYLCASSGQPQETQYFGPGTRLLVL.

The chain combines TRBV28 with TRBJ1-1, with 7 bases matching TRBD1. The germline gives CDR1 MDHEN, CDR2 SYDVKM. The ends lost 6 bases at V and 6 bases at J; junction bases unmatched: 10. This CDR3 is built from 14 residues. The CDR3 reads CASSPSDRAPEAFF. DNA for the CDR3: TGTGCCAGCAGCCCCTCCGACAGGGCGCCTGAAGCTTTCTTT.

The V gene is TRBV6-5, the J gene TRBJ1-2; the match to TRBD1 covers 8 bases. Germline assignment: CDR1 MNHEY and CDR2 SVGAGI. The CDR3 totals 14 residues. V gave up 6 bases and J gave up 6 bases; unmatched junction bases: 9. The CDR3, as DNA: TGTGCCAGCAGGGAGGACAGGGTAAACAATGGCTACACCTTC. This encodes CASREDRVNNGYTF.

The chain is built from TRBV6-5 and TRBJ1-2; D is unclear. Germline V lookup: CDR1 MNHEY, CDR2 SVGAGI. This CDR3 has 16 amino acids. Between the trimmed V and J ends, which lost 0 bases and 3 bases, there was a span of 14 bases. The chain's CDR3 is CASSYSIGGSYYGYTF. The CDR3, as DNA: TGTGCCAGCAGTTACTCGATAGGCGGAAGCTACTATGGCTACACCTTC.

V and J are TRBV7-8 and TRBJ1-1, with D hard to call. CDR3 size: 14 residues. Germline V gives CDR1 SGHVS, CDR2 FQNEAQ. Trimming cost V 1 base and J 4 bases, with 10 bases left between them. The CDR3 DNA follows: TGTGCCAGCAGCTTAGACGCGGTTCGCACTGAAGCTTTCTTT. Its translation: CASSLDAVRTEAFF.

The gene calls are TRBV29-1 and TRBJ2-5; TRBD1 agrees at 8 bases. Germline trimming cut 7 bases from V and 2 bases from J; bases unmatched to any gene: 3. The germline gives CDR1 SQVTM, CDR2 ANQGSEA. The CDR3 sequence is 12 residues long. The chain's CDR3 is CSADRGQETQYF. The CDR3 DNA follows: TGCAGCGCTGACAGGGGACAAGAGACCCAGTACTTC.